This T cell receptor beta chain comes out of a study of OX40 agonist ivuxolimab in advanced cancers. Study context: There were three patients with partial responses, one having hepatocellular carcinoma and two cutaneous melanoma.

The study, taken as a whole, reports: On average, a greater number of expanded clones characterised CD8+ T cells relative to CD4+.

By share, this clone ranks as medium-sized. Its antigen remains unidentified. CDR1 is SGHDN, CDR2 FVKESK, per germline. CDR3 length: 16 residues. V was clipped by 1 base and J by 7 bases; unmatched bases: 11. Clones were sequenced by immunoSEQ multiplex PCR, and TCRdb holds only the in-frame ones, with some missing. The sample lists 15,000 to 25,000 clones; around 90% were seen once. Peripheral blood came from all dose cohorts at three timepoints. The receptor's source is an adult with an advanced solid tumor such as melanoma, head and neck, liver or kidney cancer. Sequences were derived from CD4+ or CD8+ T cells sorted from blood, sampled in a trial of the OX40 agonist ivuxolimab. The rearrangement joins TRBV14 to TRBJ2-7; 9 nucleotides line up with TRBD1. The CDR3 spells CASSQVFPWTGEEQYF. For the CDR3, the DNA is TGTGCCAGCAGCCAAGTGTTTCCCTGGACAGGGGAAGAGCAGTACTTC.